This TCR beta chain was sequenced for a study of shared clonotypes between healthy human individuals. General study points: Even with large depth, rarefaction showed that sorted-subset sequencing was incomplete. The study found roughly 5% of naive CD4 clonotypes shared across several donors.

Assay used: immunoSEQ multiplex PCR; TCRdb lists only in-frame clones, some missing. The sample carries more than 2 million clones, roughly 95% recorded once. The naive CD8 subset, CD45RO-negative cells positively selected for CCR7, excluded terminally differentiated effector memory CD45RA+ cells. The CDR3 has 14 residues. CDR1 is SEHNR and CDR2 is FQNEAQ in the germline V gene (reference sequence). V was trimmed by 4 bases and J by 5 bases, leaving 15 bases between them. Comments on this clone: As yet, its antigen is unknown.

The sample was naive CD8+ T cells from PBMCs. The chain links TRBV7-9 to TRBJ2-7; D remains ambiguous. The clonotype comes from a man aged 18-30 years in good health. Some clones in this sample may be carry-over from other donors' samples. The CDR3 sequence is CASSSNLQADEQYF. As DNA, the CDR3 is TGTGCCAGCAGCTCTAACCTTCAGGCAGACGAGCAGTACTTC.